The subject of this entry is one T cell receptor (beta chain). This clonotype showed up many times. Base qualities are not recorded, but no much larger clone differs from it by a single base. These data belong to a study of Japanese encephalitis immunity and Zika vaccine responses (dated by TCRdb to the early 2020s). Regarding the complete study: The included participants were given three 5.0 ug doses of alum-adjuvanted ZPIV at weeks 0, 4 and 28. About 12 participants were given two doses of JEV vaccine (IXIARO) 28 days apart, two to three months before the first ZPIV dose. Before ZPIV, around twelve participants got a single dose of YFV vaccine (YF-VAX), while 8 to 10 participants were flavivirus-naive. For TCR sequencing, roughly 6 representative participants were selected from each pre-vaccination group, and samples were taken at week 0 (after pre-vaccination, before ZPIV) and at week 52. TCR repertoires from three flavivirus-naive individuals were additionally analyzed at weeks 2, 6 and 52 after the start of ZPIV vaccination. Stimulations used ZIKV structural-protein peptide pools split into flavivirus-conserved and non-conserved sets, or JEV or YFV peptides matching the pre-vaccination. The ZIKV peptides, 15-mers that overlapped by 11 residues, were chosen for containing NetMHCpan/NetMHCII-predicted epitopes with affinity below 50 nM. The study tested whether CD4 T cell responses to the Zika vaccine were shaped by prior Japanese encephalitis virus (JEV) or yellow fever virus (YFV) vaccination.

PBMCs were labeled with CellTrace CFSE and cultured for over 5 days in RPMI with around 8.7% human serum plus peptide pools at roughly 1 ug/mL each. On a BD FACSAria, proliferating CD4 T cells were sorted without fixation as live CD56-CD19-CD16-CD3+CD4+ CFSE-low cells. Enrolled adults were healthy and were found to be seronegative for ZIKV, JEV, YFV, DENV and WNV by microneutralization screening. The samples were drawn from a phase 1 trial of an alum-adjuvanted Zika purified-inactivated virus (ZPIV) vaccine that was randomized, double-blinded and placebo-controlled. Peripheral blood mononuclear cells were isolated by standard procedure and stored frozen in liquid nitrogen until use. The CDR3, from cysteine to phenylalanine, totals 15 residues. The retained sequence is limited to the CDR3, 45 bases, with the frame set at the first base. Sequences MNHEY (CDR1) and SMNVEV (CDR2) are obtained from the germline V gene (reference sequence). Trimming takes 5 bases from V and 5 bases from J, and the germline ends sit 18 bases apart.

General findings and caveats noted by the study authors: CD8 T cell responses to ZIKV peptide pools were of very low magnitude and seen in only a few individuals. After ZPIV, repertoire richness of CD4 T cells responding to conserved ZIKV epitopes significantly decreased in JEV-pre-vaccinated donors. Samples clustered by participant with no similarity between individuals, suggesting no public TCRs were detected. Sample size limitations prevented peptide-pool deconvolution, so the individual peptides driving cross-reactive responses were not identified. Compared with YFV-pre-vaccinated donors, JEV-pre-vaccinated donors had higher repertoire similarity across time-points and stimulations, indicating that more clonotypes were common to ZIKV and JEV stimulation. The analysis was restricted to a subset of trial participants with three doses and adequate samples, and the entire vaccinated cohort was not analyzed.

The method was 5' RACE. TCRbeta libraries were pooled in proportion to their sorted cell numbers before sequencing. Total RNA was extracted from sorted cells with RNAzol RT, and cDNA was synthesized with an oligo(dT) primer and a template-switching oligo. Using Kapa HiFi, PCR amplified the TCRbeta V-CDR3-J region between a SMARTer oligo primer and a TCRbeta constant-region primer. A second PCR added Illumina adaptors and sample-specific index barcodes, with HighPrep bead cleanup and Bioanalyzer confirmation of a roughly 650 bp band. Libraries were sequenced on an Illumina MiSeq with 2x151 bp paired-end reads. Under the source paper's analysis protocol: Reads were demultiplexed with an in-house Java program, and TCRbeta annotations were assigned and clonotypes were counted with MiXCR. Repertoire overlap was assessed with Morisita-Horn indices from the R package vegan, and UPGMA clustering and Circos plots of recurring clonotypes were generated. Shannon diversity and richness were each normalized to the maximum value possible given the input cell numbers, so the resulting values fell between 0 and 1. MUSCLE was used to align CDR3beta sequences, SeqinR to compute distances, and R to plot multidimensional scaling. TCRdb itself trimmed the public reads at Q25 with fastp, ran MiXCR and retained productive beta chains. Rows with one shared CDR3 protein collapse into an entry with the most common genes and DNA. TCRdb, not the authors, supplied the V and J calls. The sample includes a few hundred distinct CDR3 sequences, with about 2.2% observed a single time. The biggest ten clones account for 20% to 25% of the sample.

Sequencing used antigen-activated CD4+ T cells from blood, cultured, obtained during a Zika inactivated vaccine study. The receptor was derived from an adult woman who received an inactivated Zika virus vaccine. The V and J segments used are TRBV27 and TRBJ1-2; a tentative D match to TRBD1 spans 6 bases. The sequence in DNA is TGTGCCAGCAGTCGGTCGGGGGCTGAAGGGTATGGCTACACCTTC. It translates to CASSRSGAEGYGYTF.